This T cell receptor (beta chain) was captured by sequencing in a study of cytomegalovirus exposure and HLA in healthy donors. The CDR3 spans 13 residues. From germline, CDR1 is LNHNV and CDR2 YYDKDF (reference sequence). V shed 0 bases and J shed 9 bases, with 9 bases lying between them. Findings and limits, study-wide: TCR beta V- and J-gene trimming, according to a later analysis, was linked to a missense DCLRE1C variant. According to an earlier analysis, most TCR beta V segments yielded productive rearrangements about 87% or about 30% of the time.

As concerns this clone: The antigen remains unidentified.

With 60 Vbeta and 13 Jbeta primers, the PCR was carried out. Sequencing used immunoSEQ multiplex PCR; TCRdb keeps in-frame clones, though not all of them. Of some 100,000 clones in the sample, approximately 70% are singletons; the top ten hold about 5.5%. Sequenced input: PBMCs. This clonotype was obtained from a woman between 65 and 79 years old in good health and CMV-seropositive. J is TRBJ2-1 and V is TRBV15; D is unresolved. The CDR3 DNA follows: TGTGCCACCAGCAGAGATCTGTCGGGTGAGCAGTTCTTC. Translating gives CATSRDLSGEQFF.